What follows are 8 T cell receptor beta chains derived from one specimen sequenced in a study of blood T cells in healthy people across ages. Through a sample-barcoded 5' primer and a J-beta primer mix, a second PCR was run for roughly 6 to 11 cycles. TCRdb called the 5' RACE reads again in MiXCR, with one record for every CDR3 protein. The sample lists 1.5 million to 2 million distinct CDR3 sequences; roughly 49% were seen once. The sequenced sample was blood. These receptors all come from a woman in her 40s in good health.

The V and J genes are TRBV20-1 and TRBJ2-5, with D unclear. Near its end, the DNA agrees better with TRBJ2-7, so the J call may be wrong. The germline CDR1 and CDR2 sequences are DFQATT and SNEGSKA (reference sequence). The CDR3 runs 10 residues. The CDR3 is CSAPQNEQYF. The CDR3 DNA sequence: TGCAGTGCTCCCCAGAACGAGCAGTACTTC.

This clonotype was counted between two and nine times. The V and J genes are TRBV4-1 and TRBJ2-7, with D hard to call. The CDR3 is 14 amino acids. The germline CDR1 and CDR2 sequences are MGHRA and YSYEKL. The V end was cut by 0 bases, the J end by 2 bases, with 8 bases between. The chain's CDR3 is CASSQDSGPYEQYF. The CDR3 DNA reads as TGCGCCAGCAGCCAAGACTCCGGTCCCTACGAGCAGTACTTC.

The rearrangement uses TRBV29-1 and TRBJ2-7; possibly TRBD1 for D (7 bases). V was shortened by 6 bases and J by 6 bases, with 15 bases between the two germline ends. The CDR3 consists of 12 residues. Germline values: CDR1 SQVTM, CDR2 ANQGSEA. In DNA form, the CDR3 reads TGCAGCGTAGGGACTCAGGGGGGCGAGCAGTACTTC. Its translation: CSVGTQGGEQYF.

The rearrangement joins TRBV7-8 to TRBJ1-1, with D unresolved. The CDR3 runs 16 residues. Germline loops: CDR1 SGHVS, CDR2 FQNEAQ. V was clipped by 2 bases and J by 4 bases, with 17 bases between them. The CDR3 bases are TGTGCCAGCAGCTTACGGGTTGCGCGCGGTAGCACTGAAGCTTTCTTT. Protein product: CASSLRVARGSTEAFF.

This chain links TRBV9 with TRBJ2-3; perhaps TRBD1 as D (6 bases). Per germline, CDR1 SGDLS and CDR2 YYNGEE. V lost 3 bases, J lost 3 bases, and 11 bases lay in between. This CDR3 has 14 amino acids. The DNA for the CDR3 is TGTGCCAGCAGCGCAACGACAGGTACAGATACGCAGTATTTT. This translates into CASSATTGTDTQYF.

The J gene is TRBJ1-6, the V gene TRBV6-1; 9 bases agree with TRBD1. V dropped 8 bases and J dropped 0; count of bases not matched to a gene: 11. Looked up from germline, CDR1 is MNHNS and CDR2 is SASEGT. The CDR3 sequence is 18 residues long. This CDR3 reads CASGQGPHLSSYNSPLHF. Here the CDR3 DNA reads TGTGCCAGCGGACAGGGGCCGCACCTAAGCTCCTATAATTCACCCCTCCACTTT.

The V call is TRBV29-1, the J call TRBJ2-5, with 11 bases fitting TRBD2. Germline CDR1 and CDR2: SQVTM and ANQGSEA. J was trimmed by 1 base and V by 8 bases; bases with no gene match: 12. The CDR3 covers 16 residues. In nucleotides, the CDR3 is TGCAGCACCGACGCAGGGACTAGCGGACCCCAAGAGACCCAGTACTTC. It codes for CSTDAGTSGPQETQYF.

The chain uses TRBV6-2 or TRBV6-3 and TRBJ2-7, with D perhaps being TRBD1 or TRBD2 (5 bases each). CDR3 size: 15 residues. V lost 6 bases to trimming and J lost 0 bases, with 15 bases between them. Germline CDR1 is MNHEY and CDR2 is SVGEGT. In DNA form, the CDR3 reads TGTGCCAGCAGAGCTCGCCGGGACGACTCCTACGAGCAGTACTTC. Its protein product is CASRARRDDSYEQYF.